This TCR beta chain was found in a study of T cell changes during pregnancy in multiple sclerosis. TCRdb's table, derived via immunoSEQ multiplex PCR, lists solely in-frame clones and lacks some. The sample includes 50,000 to 70,000 clones, roughly 93% of them seen just once. CDR3 size: 15 residues. CDR1 and CDR2 from the germline V gene are LNHNV and YYDKDF (reference sequence). With V trimmed by 6 bases and J by 5 bases, 11 bases remained unmatched. The material sequenced was peripheral blood, taken after pregnancy. This chain connects TRBV15 to TRBJ2-3; 7 nucleotides agree with TRBD2. The clonotype comes from a female donor with multiple sclerosis, enrolled in a pregnancy study. The CDR3 loop reads CATRSGTFRGDTQYF. The CDR3 coding sequence is TGTGCCACCAGGAGCGGGACCTTTCGCGGAGATACGCAGTATTTT.